Listed below are T cell receptor beta chains from one sample, sequenced in a study of cytomegalovirus exposure and HLA in healthy donors. The method was immunoSEQ multiplex PCR; TCRdb's version includes in-frame clones alone and lacks a portion of them. The sample has 200,000 to 250,000 clones; 80% to 85% are singletons. The sequencing sample was made of PBMCs. The receptors stem from a woman between 25 and 40 years old in good health and CMV-seropositive. CDR3s include the opening cysteine and the closing phenylalanine or tryptophan. A D gene is named only where the DNA matches it firmly. A clone size is listed for some rows: how often the clone was seen (once, few, many), or a class if it is expanded.

TRBV7-8	TRBJ2-7	NA	NA	TGTGCCAGCACCGAAATAGGGACCCTACGAGAGCAGTACTTC	CASTEIGTLREQYF
TRBV27	TRBJ2-5	TRBD1	NA	TGTGCCAGCAGTTTAGACAGGGGGCTATGGGAGTACTTC	CASSLDRGLWEYF
TRBV5-1	TRBJ1-1	NA	NA	TGCGCCAGCAGCTTGCGCAACTTGAACACTGAAGCTTTCTTT	CASSLRNLNTEAFF
TRBV6-1	TRBJ1-1	NA	NA	TGTGCCAGCAGTGCTACAGGGAAGACTGAAGCTTTCTTT	CASSATGKTEAFF
TRBV27	TRBJ2-7	NA	NA	TGTGCCAGCAGTTATACGGGAGCCGTTTACGAGCAGTACTTC	CASSYTGAVYEQYF
TRBV6-6	TRBJ1-1	NA	NA	TGTGCCAGCAGTTACCAGGGGATAGGGACTGAAGCTTTCTTT	CASSYQGIGTEAFF
TRBV27	TRBJ2-5	NA	NA	TGTGCCAGCAGCCGAAGGGGACGGGACGGGGGCCCAAGGGAGACCCAGTACTTC	CASSRRGRDGGPRETQYF
TRBV2	TRBJ2-7	NA	NA	TGTGCCAGCAGTGAAGGCGCGGGAATCTACGAGCAGTACTTC	CASSEGAGIYEQYF
TRBV7-8	TRBJ2-2	NA	NA	TGTGCCAGCAGCCCCGGGACACCTAACACCGGGGAGCTGTTTTTT	CASSPGTPNTGELFF
TRBV7-2	TRBJ2-5	NA	NA	TGTGCCAGCAGCTTAGCGCGAAGGGCAACCCAGTACTTC	CASSLARRATQYF
TRBV18	TRBJ2-5	TRBD1	NA	TGTGCCAGCTCACCGGGACAGGGGTCGGAGACCCAGTACTTC	CASSPGQGSETQYF
TRBV4-1	TRBJ2-3	TRBD2	NA	TGCGCCAGCAGCCAAGAAGCGGGAACAGATACGCAGTATTTT	CASSQEAGTDTQYF
TRBV14	TRBJ2-7	NA	NA	TGTGCCAGCAGCCCCTTGACTACAGCTTCCGAGCAGTACTTC	CASSPLTTASEQYF
TRBV5-1	TRBJ2-5	TRBD2	NA	TGCGCCAGCAGCTTTCGACTAGCGGGTAGGGAGACCCAGTACTTC	CASSFRLAGRETQYF
TRBV13	TRBJ1-1	NA	NA	TGTGCCAGCAGCCCTACAGCACTGAACACTGAAGCTTTCTTT	CASSPTALNTEAFF
TRBV5-4	TRBJ2-7	NA	NA	TGTGCCAGCAGCTCCGATGAAGTGACAAGTCCAGGGTACGAGCAGTACTTC	CASSSDEVTSPGYEQYF
TRBV29-1	TRBJ2-4	NA	NA	TGCAGCGTTGTATTTGGGGCAGGAGCCAAAAACATTCAGTACTTC	CSVVFGAGAKNIQYF
TRBV5-6	TRBJ2-7	TRBD1	NA	TGTGCCAGCAGCCCGACAGGGCGCGAGCAGTACTTC	CASSPTGREQYF
TRBV29-1	TRBJ2-1	NA	NA	TGCAGCGTTGATAGAGCGGCCTCCGTCTCCTACAATGAGCAGTTCTTC	CSVDRAASVSYNEQFF
TRBV5-1	TRBJ1-1	NA	NA	TGCGCCAGCAGCTTGGAAGGGTCGGGGGAGAACACTGAAGCTTTCTTT	CASSLEGSGENTEAFF
TRBV27	TRBJ2-7	NA	NA	TGTGCCAGCAGTTTAACGGGAACGTTCTACGAGCAGTACTTC	CASSLTGTFYEQYF
TRBV5-1	TRBJ2-3	TRBD2	NA	TGCGCCAGCAGCTTAACTTCTAGCGGGAGCCACACAGATACGCAGTATTTT	CASSLTSSGSHTDTQYF
TRBV30	TRBJ2-7	NA	NA	TGTGCCTGGTCGAGGGGGAACTCCTACGAGCAGTACTTC	CAWSRGNSYEQYF
TRBV10-3	TRBJ2-7	NA	many	TGTGCCATCAAGGGGGGAGGGTTGACCTACGAGCAGTACTTC	CAIKGGGLTYEQYF
TRBV4-3	TRBJ2-2	NA	NA	TGCGCCAGCAGCCAAGATCATGGGCGGGAGCTGTTTTTT	CASSQDHGRELFF
TRBV11-2	TRBJ1-5	NA	NA	TGTGCCAGCAGCTTTGGGGATGGGAATCAGCCCCAGCATTTT	CASSFGDGNQPQHF
TRBV25-1	TRBJ2-3	NA	NA	TGTGCCAGCACTAGCGGCACAGATACGCAGTATTTT	CASTSGTDTQYF
TRBV6-6	TRBJ2-7	TRBD1	NA	TGTGCCAGCAGTTACCAGGGACAGAACCACGAGCAGTACTTC	CASSYQGQNHEQYF
TRBV6-1	TRBJ1-1	TRBD1	NA	TGTGCCAGCAGTGGGGGACAGTTCATGAACACTGAAGCTTTCTTT	CASSGGQFMNTEAFF
TRBV28	TRBJ1-5	NA	NA	TGTGCCAGCAGTCAACAGGGAGCCGGCAATCAGCCCCAGCATTTT	CASSQQGAGNQPQHF
TRBV7-3	TRBJ2-1	NA	few	TGTGCCAGCAGCTTTTCCGGCAATGAGCAGTTCTTC	CASSFSGNEQFF
TRBV10-2	TRBJ2-7	TRBD2	NA	TGCGCCAGCAGCCAACCAGCGGGGTTCTACGAGCAGTACTTC	CASSQPAGFYEQYF
TRBV7-3	TRBJ2-7	NA	NA	TGTGCCAGCAGCCGGGACTTGGGCTACGAGCAGTACTTC	CASSRDLGYEQYF
TRBV7-2	TRBJ2-7	NA	NA	TGTGCCAGCAGCTTAGTACATTCAAAATACTACGAGCAGTACTTC	CASSLVHSKYYEQYF
TRBV30	TRBJ1-2	NA	NA	TGTGCCTGGAGTGGGCACTATGGCTACACCTTC	CAWSGHYGYTF
TRBV29-1	TRBJ1-4	NA	NA	TGCAGCGTTGAGTTGCGGGGTCAAAAACTGTTTTTT	CSVELRGQKLFF
TRBV7-3	TRBJ2-2	TRBD1	NA	TGTGCCAGCAGCTTAAGGTCAGGGGGAACCGGGGAGCTGTTTTTT	CASSLRSGGTGELFF
TRBV10-1	TRBJ2-7	NA	once	TGCGCCAGCAGTATCGGACAAGAGAGCTACGAGCAGTACTTC	CASSIGQESYEQYF